This TCR beta chain was sequenced during a study of T cell changes during pregnancy in multiple sclerosis. The repertoire was sequenced with immunoSEQ multiplex PCR; TCRdb's copy has only in-frame clones and lacks some. The data hold some 12,000 clones, with about 88% observed a single time. The sequence was collected from a female donor in good health, enrolled as a control in a pregnancy study. This sample comprised CD8+ T cells from peripheral blood mononuclear cells, obtained in the second trimester of pregnancy.

This CDR3 is CASSRGGTGVVYEQYF. CDR3 coding DNA: TGCGCCAGCAGCCGGGGTGGGACAGGGGTTGTCTACGAGCAGTACTTC. This rearrangement joins TRBV5-1 to TRBJ2-7; 10 bases fit TRBD1. Trimming removed 4 bases from V and 3 bases from J; junction bases left unmatched: 10. This CDR3 region has 16 residues. The germline V gene encodes CDR1 SGHRS and CDR2 YFSETQ.